This T cell receptor beta chain was sequenced in a study of vaccination effects on CD4 cells after COVID-19. Sequencing used immunoSEQ multiplex PCR; TCRdb keeps in-frame clones, though not all of them. The table has approximately 83,000 clones, roughly 80% seen once. Germline CDR1 and CDR2: MDHEN and SYDVKM. The ends lost 3 bases at V and 5 bases at J; junction bases unmatched: 5. The CDR3 runs to 14 residues. This clone was seen only a few times. Its specificity is not known. After expansion with viral peptide pools in the ViraFEST assay, antigen-specific CD4+ T cells were sequenced. Culture proceeded for 10 days, and CD4+ T cells were then isolated. All participants had two doses of either the BNT162b2 or mRNA-1273 vaccine. Study results and caveats: At late timepoints after vaccination, vaccine- and infection-induced clones shrank markedly.

The sample was CD4+ T cells from PBMCs cultured with HCoV-OC43 spike peptides, taken after COVID-19 vaccination. As for subset: HCoV-OC43 spike overlapping peptide pool stimulation. The sequence was collected from a human donor who received a COVID-19 vaccine. This chain connects TRBV28 to TRBJ1-2; 8 bases are a match to TRBD1. The CDR3 nucleotides read TGTGCCAGCAGTTTTTCGCGACAGGGGTATGGCTACACCTTC. Translating it yields CASSFSRQGYGYTF.